Sequencing of this T cell receptor beta chain was carried out in a study of radiotherapy plus CTLA-4 blockade in lung cancer. Trimming pared 6 bases from V and 1 base from J, leaving 22 bases between. The CDR3 runs 18 residues. The V gene's germline CDR1 is SGHVS and CDR2 FNYEAQ. Sequencing was performed with immunoSEQ multiplex PCR; in TCRdb, only in-frame clones are kept and a portion is missing. The top ten hold 2% to 3% of the sample, which has fewer than 140,000 clones, approximately 81% seen once. The clonotype comes from a human donor with non-small cell lung cancer that progressed on radiotherapy plus ipilimumab. Some clones in this sample may be carry-over from other donors' samples. This rearrangement joins TRBV7-6 to TRBJ1-3, with unresolved D. The sample here was peripheral blood, taken from a patient treated with radiotherapy plus ipilimumab. The CDR3 coding sequence is TGTGCCAGCAGTTCTCTTGGTGGATCAGGAGTATCTGGAAACACCATATATTTT. Its translation is CASSSLGGSGVSGNTIYF.